This T cell receptor (beta chain) appears in the sequencing data of a study of cytotoxic CD8 clonotypes in ibrutinib-treated CLL. Assay used: immunoSEQ multiplex PCR; TCRdb lists only in-frame clones, some missing. The profile shows 140,000 to 150,000 clones, about 76% of them singletons. Study-wide findings and caveats: Against age-matched healthy donors, baseline clonality ran higher and tracked circulating CD8+ T-cell counts. Public clonotypes proved infrequent, and on treatment they shrank or remained steady.

Concerning this clone: Its cognate antigen is unknown.

The germline V gene encodes CDR1 SGHRS and CDR2 YFSETQ. V was trimmed by 0 bases and J by 0 bases, leaving 7 bases between them. The CDR3 is made up of 14 amino acids. This sequence was found in a human donor with chronic lymphocytic leukemia. The material was PBMCs, obtained after 24 months of ibrutinib treatment. The J gene is TRBJ2-7, the V gene TRBV5-1, with D perhaps TRBD1 or TRBD2 (5 bases each). The CDR3 here is CASSLAGASYEQYF. The CDR3 coding sequence is TGCGCCAGCAGCTTGGCCGGGGCCTCCTACGAGCAGTACTTC. The full variable domain, completed using reference TRBV5-1 and TRBJ2-7, is KAGVTQTPRYLIKTRGQQVTLSCSPISGHRSVSWYQQTPGQGLQFLFEYFSETQRNKGNFPGRFSGRQFSNSRSEMNVSTLELGDSALYLCASSLAGASYEQYFGPGTRLTVT.